Presented here are 20 T cell receptor beta chains from one specimen sequenced in a study of T-cell reconstitution after alpha-beta-depleted transplantation in children. Unique molecular identifiers were incorporated into the prepared TCRbeta library. TCRdb re-derived calls from the PCR reads in MiXCR, one entry per CDR3 protein. This table holds some 840,000 distinct CDR3 sequences, roughly 15% found once. This specimen consisted of PBMCs, mostly from graft donor cells, obtained 360 days after TCRalphabeta/CD19-depleted stem cell transplant. Every receptor here comes from a male patient younger than 18 who had a stem cell transplant for acute lymphoblastic leukemia, so the T cells may come from the graft donor.

This clonotype was counted only a few times. V usage is TRBV29-1 and J usage is TRBJ1-2, with a tentative D call TRBD1 (6 bases). V was clipped by 3 bases and J by 6 bases, with 11 bases between them. This CDR3 contains 12 residues. Germline V gives CDR1 SQVTM, CDR2 ANQGSEA. CDR3 sequence (DNA): TGCAGCGTTGAGTGGGGGGGCGATGGCTACACCTTC. Protein sequence: CSVEWGGDGYTF.

A few counts support this clonotype. V gene TRBV3-1 combines with J gene TRBJ2-7; D is undetermined. Germline values: CDR1 LGHDT, CDR2 YNNKEL (reference sequence). The CDR3 contains 15 residues. Trimming cost V 4 bases and J 2 bases, with 15 bases left between them. The CDR3 region has the DNA TGTGCCAGCAGCCTAAAAGAGTCGCGTCCCTACGAGCAGTACTTC. Protein: CASSLKESRPYEQYF.

The V and J genes are TRBV12-3 or TRBV12-4 and TRBJ2-7; tentatively, D is TRBD1 or TRBD2 (6 bases each). V was cut by 5 bases and J by 2 bases, with 13 bases left in between. This CDR3 spans 14 amino acids. This CDR3 is CASSARGATYEQYF. The CDR3 DNA reads TGTGCCAGCAGTGCGAGGGGGGCCACCTACGAGCAGTACTTC.

This clonotype was picked up a small number of times. The chain combines TRBV5-1 with TRBJ2-5; 9 positions match TRBD1. Germline assignment: CDR1 SGHRS and CDR2 YFSETQ. This CDR3 has 17 residues. With 4 bases clipped from V and 4 bases from J, the junction kept 14 bases outside the gene matches. The CDR3 is CASSPKITGGAGETQYF. CDR3 sequence (DNA): TGCGCCAGCAGCCCCAAAATTACAGGGGGCGCGGGAGAGACCCAGTACTTC.

The chain carries TRBV5-5 and TRBJ1-2; TRBD1 is a possible D gene (5 bases). The CDR3 totals 16 residues. The germline gives CDR1 SGHKS, CDR2 YYEKEE (reference sequence). V lost 4 bases and J 0 bases, leaving 16 bases between the germline ends. The CDR3 DNA follows: TGTGCCAGCAGCGGAGCAGGGAGTAACTCTAACTATGGCTACACCTTC. Translation gives CASSGAGSNSNYGYTF.

This clonotype turned up a few times. This rearrangement joins TRBV20-1 to TRBJ2-1; 11 nucleotides align to TRBD2. Germline V gene data show CDR1 as DFQATT and CDR2 as SNEGSKA (reference sequence). V was clipped by 0 bases and J by 5 bases; unmatched bases: 3. The CDR3 has 15 residues. CDR3: CSARDYSGRDNEQFF. The CDR3 bases are TGCAGTGCTAGAGACTATAGCGGGAGGGACAATGAGCAGTTCTTC.

This clonotype was counted only a few times. The chain recombines TRBV6-1 with TRBJ2-2; a possible D gene is TRBD2 (5 bases). V was pared by 7 bases and J by 4 bases, with 16 bases between. The CDR3 has 15 residues. Germline lookup yields CDR1 MNHNS and CDR2 SASEGT. The CDR3 DNA sequence: TGTGCCAGCACGAGACTACCCTTAACCACCGGGGAGCTGTTTTTT. Protein: CASTRLPLTTGELFF.

This clonotype was picked up a small number of times. At one boundary the junction diverges from the germline segment, which might be a read error. The V gene is TRBV30, the J gene TRBJ2-7; 8 nucleotides match TRBD2. The CDR3 is 13 amino acids. CDR1 and CDR2 from the germline V gene are GTSNPN and SVGIG (reference sequence). The CDR3 DNA reads as TGTGCCTGGACCCCGACTAGCGCCCTGCGAGCATGCTTC. Translated: CAWTPTSALRACF.

This clonotype was counted between two and nine times. This sequence joins TRBV9 and TRBJ2-1; TRBD2 matches at 14 bases. Germline V gene sequence: CDR1 SGDLS, CDR2 YYNGEE. The junction had 3 bases not matched to a gene; V was cut back by 0 bases and J by 10 bases. This CDR3 has 15 amino acids. CDR3 nucleotide sequence: TGTGCCAGCAGCGTAGTAGGACTAGCGGGAGGCGAGCAGTTCTTC. Translated: CASSVVGLAGGEQFF.

This clonotype was seen repeatedly, ten times or more. The chain couples TRBV29-1 to TRBJ1-5; D remains ambiguous. Deletions cut 1 base from V and 11 bases from J, with 9 bases between. CDR3 length equals 11 residues. The germline V gene has CDR1 SQVTM and CDR2 ANQGSEA. CDR3 DNA sequence: TGCAGCGTTGAAGTCTGGGGAGCCCAGCATTTT. It translates to CSVEVWGAQHF. Supplemented by reference TRBV29-1 and TRBJ1-5, the full variable domain reads SAVISQKPSRDICQRGTSLTIQCQVDSQVTMMFWYRQQPGQSLTLIATANQGSEATYESGFVIDKFPISRPNLTFSTLTVSNMSPEDSSIYLCSVEVWGAQHFGDGTRLSIL.

This clonotype was recorded a few times. The V gene is TRBV5-8, the J gene TRBJ2-3, with unresolved D. Looked up from germline, CDR1 is SGHTS and CDR2 is YDEGEE. CDR3 length: 16 residues. V lost 4 bases and J lost 1, with 16 bases in between. The CDR3 DNA follows: TGTGCCAGCAGCCATTCTGACTGGCGCCGCACAGATACGCAGTATTTT. This translates into CASSHSDWRRTDTQYF. The variable domain in full, with the rest retrieved from reference TRBV5-8 and TRBJ2-3, is EAGVTQSPTHLIKTRGQQATLRCSPISGHTSVYWYQQALGLGLQFLLWYDEGEERNRGNFPPRFSGRQFPNYSSELNVNALELEDSALYLCASSHSDWRRTDTQYFGPGTRLTVL.

The chain links TRBV14 to TRBJ1-1; no reliable D call. CDR1 is SGHDN and CDR2 is FVKESK in the germline V gene. This CDR3 is 13 amino acids long. V lost 7 bases and J 4 bases, leaving 13 bases between the germline ends. Written as DNA, the CDR3 is TGTGCCAGCAAGTGGAGGGAGGGCACTGAAGCTTTCTTT. This sequence encodes CASKWREGTEAFF. Full variable domain (missing parts from reference TRBV14 and TRBJ1-1): EAGVTQFPSHSVIEKGQTVTLRCDPISGHDNLYWYRRVMGKEIKFLLHFVKESKQDESGMPNNRFLAERTGGTYSTLKVQPAELEDSGVYFCASKWREGTEAFFGQGTRLTVV.

This clonotype was detected ten times or more. The V and J genes are TRBV5-1 and TRBJ2-1, with D perhaps TRBD1 (6 bases). The germline V gene has CDR1 SGHRS and CDR2 YFSETQ. V was trimmed by 4 bases and J by 0 bases, leaving 14 bases between them. This CDR3 region has 16 residues. CDR3 nucleotide sequence: TGCGCCAGCAGCCCGCCCGGGACACACTCCTACAATGAGCAGTTCTTC. This translates into CASSPPGTHSYNEQFF.

This clonotype was found a few times. This chain links TRBV7-9 with TRBJ1-2; no firm D call. The germline CDR1 and CDR2 sequences are SEHNR and FQNEAQ (reference sequence). This CDR3 region has 13 residues. The V gene lost 5 bases and the J gene lost 4 bases, with 11 bases spanning the gap. The DNA of the CDR3 is TGTGCCAGCAGCGAAACACTGGGCTATGGCTACACCTTC. It translates to CASSETLGYGYTF. Supplemented by reference TRBV7-9 and TRBJ1-2, the full variable domain reads DTGVSQNPRHKITKRGQNVTFRCDPISEHNRLYWYRQTLGQGPEFLTYFQNEAQLEKSRLLSDRFSAERPKGSFSTLEIQRTEQGDSAMYLCASSETLGYGYTFGSGTRLTVV.

The rearrangement joins TRBV18 to TRBJ2-7, with D perhaps matching TRBD1 or TRBD2 (5 bases each). Trimming shortened V by 0 bases and J by 3 bases, and 15 bases separated the two germline ends. Germline V gene data show CDR1 as KGHSH and CDR2 as LQKENI. The CDR3 sequence is 16 residues long. The DNA for the CDR3 is TGTGCCAGCTCACCACCCCTTACCGGGGCTCACTACGAGCAGTACTTC. Residues: CASSPPLTGAHYEQYF.

The rearrangement joins TRBV20-1 to TRBJ2-7, with 12 nucleotides matching TRBD2. Germline assignment: CDR1 DFQATT and CDR2 SNEGSKA (reference sequence). V lost 3 bases, J lost 1 base, and 13 bases stayed unmatched. The CDR3 length is 18 residues. The CDR3 nucleotides are TGCAGTGCTAGTGGACTAGCGGGGATCCCCGATTTTTCCTACGAGCAGTACTTC. Residues: CSASGLAGIPDFSYEQYF.

The sample holds a few counts of this clonotype. The chain joins TRBV5-1 to TRBJ2-3; 9 bases fit TRBD2. Losses at the gene ends were 6 bases for V and 3 bases for J; bases not matched to a gene: 8. This CDR3 has 15 amino acids. Germline loops: CDR1 SGHRS, CDR2 YFSETQ. CDR3 region: CASTQSGRWTDTQYF. As DNA, the CDR3 is TGCGCCAGCACCCAGAGCGGGAGGTGGACAGATACGCAGTATTTT.

This clonotype was seen many times. V is TRBV7-3 and J is TRBJ2-1, with TRBD2 identical over 8 bases. Unmatched junction bases numbered 0, after V lost 2 bases and J lost 0 bases. CDR1 is SGHTA and CDR2 is FQGTGA in the germline V gene. This CDR3 comprises 15 residues. The CDR3 DNA reads TGTGCCAGCAGCTTAGGGACTAGCTCCTACAATGAGCAGTTCTTC. Amino acid sequence: CASSLGTSSYNEQFF.

The CDR3 loop reads CASSSNTTSGVTDTQYF. The CDR3 DNA is TGTGCCAGCAGCTCGAATACGACTAGCGGGGTCACAGATACGCAGTATTTT. The genes are TRBV7-3 and TRBJ2-3; 11 bases line up with TRBD2. CDR1 is SGHTA and CDR2 is FQGTGA in the germline V gene. The length of the CDR3 is 17 residues. V shed 4 bases and J 2 bases; nucleotides not matched to a gene: 8.

This clonotype was recorded at least ten times. The chain uses TRBV28 and TRBJ2-4, with 10 nucleotides matching TRBD1. Germline CDR1 MDHEN, CDR2 SYDVKM. The junction had 9 bases not matched to a gene; V was cut back by 4 bases and J by 6 bases. This CDR3 has 16 amino acids. CDR3 in amino acids: CASSSTGTGDSNIQYF. In DNA, the CDR3 is TGTGCCAGCAGTTCAACCGGGACAGGGGATTCAAACATTCAGTACTTC. The variable domain in full, with the rest retrieved from reference TRBV28 and TRBJ2-4, is DVKVTQSSRYLVKRTGEKVFLECVQDMDHENMFWYRQDPGLGLRLIYFSYDVKMKEKGDIPEGYSVSREKKERFSLILESASTNQTSMYLCASSSTGTGDSNIQYFGAGTRLSVL.